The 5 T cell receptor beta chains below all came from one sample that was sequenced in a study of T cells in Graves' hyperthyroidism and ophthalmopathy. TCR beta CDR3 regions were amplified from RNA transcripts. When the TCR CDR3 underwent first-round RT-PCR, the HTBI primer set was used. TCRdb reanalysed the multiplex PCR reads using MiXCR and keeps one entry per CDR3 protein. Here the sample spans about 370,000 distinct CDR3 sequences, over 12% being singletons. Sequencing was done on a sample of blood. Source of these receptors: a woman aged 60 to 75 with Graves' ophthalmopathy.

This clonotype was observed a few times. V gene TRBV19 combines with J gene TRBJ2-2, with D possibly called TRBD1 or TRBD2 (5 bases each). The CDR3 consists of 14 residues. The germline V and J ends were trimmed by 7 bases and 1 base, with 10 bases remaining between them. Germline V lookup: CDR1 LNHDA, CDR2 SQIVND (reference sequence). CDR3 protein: CASMGTRNTGELFF. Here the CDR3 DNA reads TGTGCCAGTATGGGGACGAGGAACACCGGGGAGCTGTTTTTT.

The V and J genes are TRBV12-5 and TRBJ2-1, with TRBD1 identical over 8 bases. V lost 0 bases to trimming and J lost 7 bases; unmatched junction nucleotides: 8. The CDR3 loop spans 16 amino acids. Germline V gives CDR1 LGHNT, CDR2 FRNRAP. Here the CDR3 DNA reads TGTGCTAGTGGTTTGGTATCAGGGGGCGCATGGAATGAGCAGTTCTTC. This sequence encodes CASGLVSGGAWNEQFF. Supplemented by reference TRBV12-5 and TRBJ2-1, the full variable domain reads DARVTQTPRHKVTEMGQEVTMRCQPILGHNTVFWYRQTMMQGLELLAYFRNRAPLDDSGMPKDRFSAEMPDATLATLKIQPSEPRDSAVYFCASGLVSGGAWNEQFFGPGTRLTVL.

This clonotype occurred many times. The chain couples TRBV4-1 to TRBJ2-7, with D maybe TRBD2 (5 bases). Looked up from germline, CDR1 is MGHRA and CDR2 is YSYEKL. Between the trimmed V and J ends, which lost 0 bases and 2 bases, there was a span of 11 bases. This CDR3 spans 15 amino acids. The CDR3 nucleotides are TGCGCCAGCAGCCAAGACCGGGAAGCTCCCTACGAGCAGTACTTC. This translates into CASSQDREAPYEQYF.

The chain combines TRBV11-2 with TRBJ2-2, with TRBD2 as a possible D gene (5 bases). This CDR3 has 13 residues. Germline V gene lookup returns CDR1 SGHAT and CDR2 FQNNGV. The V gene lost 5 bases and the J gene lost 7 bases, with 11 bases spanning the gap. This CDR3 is CASSQEEVGELFF. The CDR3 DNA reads TGTGCCAGCAGCCAAGAGGAGGTCGGGGAGCTGTTTTTT.

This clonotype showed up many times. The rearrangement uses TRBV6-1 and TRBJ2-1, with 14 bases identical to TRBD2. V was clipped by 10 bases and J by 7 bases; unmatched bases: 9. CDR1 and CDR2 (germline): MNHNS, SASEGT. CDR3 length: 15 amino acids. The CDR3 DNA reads TGTGCCATCGGGACTAGCGGGAGAGTAGGGAATGAGCAGTTCTTC. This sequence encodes CAIGTSGRVGNEQFF.